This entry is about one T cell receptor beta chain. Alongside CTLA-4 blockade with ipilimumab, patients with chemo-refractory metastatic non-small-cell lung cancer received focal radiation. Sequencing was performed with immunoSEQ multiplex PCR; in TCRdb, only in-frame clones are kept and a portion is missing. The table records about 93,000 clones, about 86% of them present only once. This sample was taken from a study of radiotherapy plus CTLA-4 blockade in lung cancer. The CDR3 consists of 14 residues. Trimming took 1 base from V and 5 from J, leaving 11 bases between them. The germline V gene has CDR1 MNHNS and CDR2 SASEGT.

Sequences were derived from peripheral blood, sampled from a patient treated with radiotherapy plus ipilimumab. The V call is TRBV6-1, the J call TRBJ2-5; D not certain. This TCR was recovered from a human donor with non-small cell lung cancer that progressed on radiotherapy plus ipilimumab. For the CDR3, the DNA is TGTGCCAGCAGTGAAGATATCGGAGTGGAGACCCAGTACTTC. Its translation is CASSEDIGVETQYF.